The T cell receptor (beta chain) under discussion was sequenced for a study of shared clonotypes between healthy human individuals (TCRdb year 2020). Regarding the complete study: A couple of women and a few men aged 18 to 49 years were included in the cohort. For each donor, three plates each were used for CD4 naive and CD4 memory, two plates were used for CD8 naive, and one plate was used for CD8 memory. To estimate repertoire size and how much clonotypes are shared between individuals, the study performed deep sequencing of blood TCR repertoires from a few healthy adults. To increase sequencing depth and limit assay-specific biases, TCR repertoire library preparation and sequencing were carried out by different laboratories using diverse techniques. Each donor's leukapheresis produced roughly between roughly 0.85 and 9.5 billion PBMCs.

The CDR3 starts with the cysteine, ends with the phenylalanine, and has 15 residues. Of the read, only the CDR3 DNA is kept; its 45 bases are in frame from base 1. V trim: 5 bases; J trim: 8 bases; unmatched bases: 12. The germline V gene (reference sequence) supplies CDR1 PRHDT and CDR2 FYEKMQ. Using the deep immunoSEQ assay, TCR CDR3 regions were amplified from genomic DNA by multiplex PCR. For each cell subset, the extracted genomic DNA was distributed evenly across all wells of several immunoSEQ 96-well plates, and each plate served as one replicate. For sorted subsets, roughly 200 ng of genomic DNA, equivalent to 30,000 or so T cell genomes, went into each replicate PCR. Purified libraries were measured with a Qubit 3.0 fluorometer, size-checked on a Bioanalyzer 2100, and measured again with the KAPA Library Quantification kit. Each immunoSEQ 96-well plate was sequenced on its own single-read 150-cycle Illumina NextSeq 550 flow cell. The authors' pipeline ran thus. Because the immunoSEQ output held only junctional sequences and lacked quality scores, the filtering could not match the filtering applied to full-length reads. Sequences were annotated with PyIR, a Python wrapper for IgBLAST v1.9, using IMGT germline references to assign V/J genes and CDR3. Reads were removed for weak V/J assignments (E-value above 1e-6), missing CDR3, stop codons, out-of-frame junctions, or ambiguous translated residues. V3J clonotypes were defined by identical inferred V gene, J gene, and CDR3 amino acid sequence. To compute the percentage overlap between repertoires, the number of shared unique clonotypes was divided by the size of the smaller repertoire. Three approaches were used to assess repertoire richness: RTK rarefaction, the Chao1 estimator, and Recon v2.1 estimates of unobserved clonotypes. Generation probabilities for all TCRbeta clonotypes obtained by the gDNA method from a handful of donors were computed using OLGA. The immuneACCESS repertoire file appears here via TCRdb, limited to in-frame rearrangements. These files lack a portion of the clones; in checked studies, under half of the deficit traces to unresolved V genes, and the cause of the others is not known. D and trimming come from the DNA, and the V and J calls and clone size come from that table. In all, the sample holds roughly 1,000,000 clones, and around 78% of those were seen once. The top ten hold about 0.52% of the sample.

Overall study results and their limits: Sharing across several donors was observed for about 5% of naive CD4, 3% to 3.5% of naive CD8, about 2.3% of memory CD4, and roughly 0.4% of memory CD8 clonotypes. Estimated clonotype richness was generally larger for naive than for memory subsets. Higher generation probabilities were observed for clonotypes shared by all four sorted-subset donors than for non-shared clonotypes. Pairwise subsampling indicated that sequencing depth was expected to affect the degree of clonotype sharing among donors. Incomplete sequencing was indicated by rarefaction of sorted-subset datasets, despite the large sequencing depth. Sampling was limited to blood, and TCR repertoires in tissue likely differ from TCR repertoires in blood. The small number of donors limited the genetic and exposure-history diversity represented.

The donors were healthy, HIV-negative adults with no recently reported acute infections or vaccinations. All donors were Caucasian adults living in Nashville, Tennessee, USA. CD4+ T cells were enriched by magnetic negative selection; naive cells were then positively selected on CD45RA, and the negative fraction formed the memory subset. Blood was obtained by leukapheresis, after which PBMCs were separated by Ficoll-Histopaque density gradient centrifugation and cryopreserved in liquid nitrogen vapor phase. Purity and quantity of every magnetically sorted T cell population were checked by analytical flow cytometry. Genomic DNA was isolated from each sorted fraction and quantified by UV absorbance on a Nanodrop 2000c. About this clone: The target of this receptor is not known. Per-base quality was not reported, and no clone a single base away is much larger than it.

Sequencing input: memory CD4+ T cells from PBMCs. Interpreted using the paper, the cell subset or site label stands for: CD45RA-negative fraction. The chain is made from TRBV13 and TRBJ1-3; 7 central nucleotides agree with TRBD1. The TCR originated in a man younger than 35 in good health. Some clones in this sample may be carry-over from other donors' samples. The nucleotides are TGTGCCAGCAGCCCCGGGACAGCCCCGAGGGACACCATATATTTT. It translates to CASSPGTAPRDTIYF. With all but the CDR3 taken from the reference TRBV13 and TRBJ1-3 genes, the full variable domain is: AAGVIQSPRHLIKEKRETATLKCYPIPRHDTVYWYQQGPGQDPQFLISFYEKMQSDKGSIPDRFSAQQFSDYHSELNMSSLELGDSALYFCASSPGTAPRDTIYFGEGSWLTVV.